The following is a T cell receptor beta chain sequence with its context. Sequencing was performed with immunoSEQ multiplex PCR; in TCRdb, only in-frame clones are kept and a portion is missing. The sample includes about 52,000 clones, 70% to 85% of them seen just once. The data were obtained in a study of blood T cell repertoires in COVID-19. The CDR3 runs to 13 residues. Between the trimmed V and J ends, which lost 1 base and 4 bases, there was a span of 7 bases. The germline gives CDR1 MNHNS, CDR2 SASEGT. Sequencing was performed on peripheral blood. This clonotype was obtained from a man of 80 years or more with COVID-19, enrolled during active disease. The V and J genes are TRBV6-1 and TRBJ1-2; TRBD1 might be the D (6 bases). CDR3 bases: TGTGCCAGCAGTGAAGAACAGGGCTATGGCTACACCTTC. Translation: CASSEEQGYGYTF.